This is a list of T cell receptor beta chains from one sample in a study of shared clonotypes between healthy human individuals. Generated by immunoSEQ multiplex PCR, the TCRdb table keeps only in-frame clones and is missing some. The sample contains around 1.9 million clones, 93% of which appear only once. The material sequenced was naive CD8+ T cells from PBMCs. Receptors originate from a man in his late teens or twenties in good health. Some clones in this sample may be carry-over from other donors' samples. Both conserved end residues are part of each CDR3. A D gene is named only where the DNA matches it firmly. The size entry is marked missing in some rows and otherwise reads once, few, many or a size class.

V	J	size	D	CDR3	DNA
TRBV7-2	TRBJ2-7	-	TRBD1	CASSFAGTASYEQYF	TGTGCCAGCAGCTTTGCCGGGACAGCCTCCTACGAGCAGTACTTC
TRBV5-4	TRBJ2-1	-	TRBD2	CASSQGLAEYNEQFF	TGTGCCAGCAGCCAGGGACTAGCGGAATACAATGAGCAGTTCTTC
TRBV6-1	TRBJ2-7	-	-	CATKKTAFYEQYF	TGTGCCACCAAAAAAACGGCCTTTTACGAGCAGTACTTC
TRBV15	TRBJ2-5	-	-	CATSRDGKVGETQYF	TGTGCCACCAGCAGAGATGGAAAGGTCGGAGAGACCCAGTACTTC
TRBV28	TRBJ2-7	-	TRBD2	CASRGRVPYEQYF	TGTGCCAGCAGGGGGAGGGTACCCTACGAGCAGTACTTC
TRBV7-3	TRBJ2-1	-	TRBD1	CASSGYRGSYNEQFF	TGTGCCAGCAGCGGTTACAGGGGGTCCTACAATGAGCAGTTCTTC
TRBV29-1	TRBJ2-7	once	TRBD2	CSVLAGGLDYEQYF	TGCAGCGTGCTAGCGGGAGGGTTAGACTACGAGCAGTACTTC
TRBV14	TRBJ2-2	-	-	CASSQGPGYHTGELFF	TGTGCCAGCAGCCAAGGGCCCGGGTACCACACCGGGGAGCTGTTTTTT
TRBV19	TRBJ2-7	-	-	CASSVGTLAYEQYF	TGTGCCAGTAGTGTCGGGACTCTGGCCTACGAGCAGTACTTC
TRBV5-6	TRBJ2-5	-	-	CASSLNQQETQYF	TGTGCCAGCAGCTTGAATCAACAAGAGACCCAGTACTTC
TRBV6-1	TRBJ1-1	-	TRBD1	CASSVDRGDAFF	TGTGCCAGCAGTGTGGACAGGGGGGACGCTTTCTTT
TRBV6-5	TRBJ2-2	-	-	CASSYSRGVTGELFF	TGTGCCAGCAGTTACTCGAGGGGGGTCACCGGGGAGCTGTTTTTT
TRBV14	TRBJ2-1	-	TRBD2	CASSLPPDVSGIVREQFF	TGTGCCAGCAGCCTCCCACCTGACGTTAGCGGGATAGTGCGTGAGCAGTTCTTC
TRBV7-8	TRBJ1-4	-	-	CASSPMLPGTNEKLFF	TGTGCCAGCAGCCCGATGTTGCCCGGAACTAATGAAAAACTGTTTTTT
TRBV2	TRBJ2-5	-	TRBD1	CADRDRLQETQYF	TGTGCCGACCGGGACAGGCTACAAGAGACCCAGTACTTC
TRBV9	TRBJ1-2	-	-	CASSVDRWDYGYTF	TGTGCCAGCAGCGTAGACAGGTGGGATTATGGCTACACCTTC
TRBV4-1	TRBJ1-5	-	-	CASSQNRGVDSNQPQHF	TGCGCCAGCAGCCAAAATAGAGGGGTGGATAGCAATCAGCCCCAGCATTTT
TRBV9	TRBJ1-5	-	TRBD1	CASSPGTGDQPQHF	TGTGCCAGCAGCCCCGGGACAGGGGATCAGCCCCAGCATTTT
TRBV28	TRBJ1-5	-	-	CASSSRDPSQHF	TGTGCCAGCAGTTCGAGGGACCCTTCCCAGCATTTT
TRBV6-5	TRBJ2-3	-	-	CASSYSRLGAADTQYF	TGTGCCAGCAGTTACTCGAGACTAGGGGCGGCAGATACGCAGTATTTT
TRBV11-2	TRBJ1-3	-	-	CASSPIRRTSDGDTIYF	TGTGCCAGCAGCCCCATTAGAAGAACGTCCGACGGGGACACCATATATTTT
TRBV11-2	TRBJ1-2	-	TRBD1	CASSLGPQGGLYGYTF	TGTGCCAGCAGCTTAGGGCCACAGGGGGGCCTATATGGCTACACCTTC
TRBV11-2	TRBJ2-7	-	-	CASSQSRVSTYEQYF	TGTGCCAGCAGCCAGTCTCGGGTCTCTACCTACGAGCAGTACTTC
TRBV5-6	TRBJ2-2	-	-	CASRPRGAGELFF	TGTGCCAGCAGACCCAGGGGAGCCGGGGAGCTGTTTTTT
TRBV27	TRBJ2-7	-	-	CASSRGYEQYF	TGTGCCAGCAGTCGGGGCTACGAGCAGTACTTC
TRBV27	TRBJ2-7	-	TRBD2	CASGSVGLDPYEQYF	TGTGCCAGCGGCTCAGTGGGACTAGACCCCTACGAGCAGTACTTC
TRBV29-1	TRBJ1-2	-	-	CSVDLDTGRGYTF	TGCAGCGTTGATCTCGACACTGGACGGGGCTACACCTTC
TRBV7-2	TRBJ2-7	-	TRBD1	CASSLNLGWTGPAGEQYF	TGTGCCAGCAGCCTTAACCTTGGGTGGACAGGGCCCGCCGGGGAGCAGTACTTC